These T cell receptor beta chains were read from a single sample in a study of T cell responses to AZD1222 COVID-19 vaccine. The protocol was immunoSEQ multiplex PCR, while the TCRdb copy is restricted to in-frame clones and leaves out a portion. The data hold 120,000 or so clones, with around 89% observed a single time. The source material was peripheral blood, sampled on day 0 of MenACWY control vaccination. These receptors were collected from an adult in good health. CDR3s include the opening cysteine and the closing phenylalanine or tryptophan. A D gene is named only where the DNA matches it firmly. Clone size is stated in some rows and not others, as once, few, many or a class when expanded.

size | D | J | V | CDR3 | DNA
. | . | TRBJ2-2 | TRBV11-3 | CASSLVIGDLGTGELFF | TGTGCCAGCAGCTTAGTCATTGGGGATTTGGGCACCGGGGAGCTGTTTTTT
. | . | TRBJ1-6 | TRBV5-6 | CASTKPTGFLGSSPLHF | TGTGCCAGCACCAAACCTACCGGGTTTTTAGGGAGTTCACCCCTCCACTTT
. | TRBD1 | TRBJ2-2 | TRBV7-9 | CASSQGQGIGELFF | TGTGCCAGCAGCCAGGGACAGGGCATCGGGGAGCTGTTTTTT
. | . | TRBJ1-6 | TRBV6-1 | CASSERQSYNSPLHF | TGTGCCAGCAGTGAACGGCAGAGCTATAATTCACCCCTCCACTTT
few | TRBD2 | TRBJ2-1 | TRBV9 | CASSVGTSGESSYNEQFF | TGTGCCAGCAGCGTAGGGACTAGCGGAGAGAGCTCCTACAATGAGCAGTTCTTC
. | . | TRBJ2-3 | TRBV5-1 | CASHPGGTDTQYF | TGCGCCAGCCACCCAGGGGGCACAGATACGCAGTATTTT
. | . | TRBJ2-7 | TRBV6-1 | CASSEYETPYEQYF | TGTGCCAGCAGTGAATATGAGACACCCTACGAGCAGTACTTC
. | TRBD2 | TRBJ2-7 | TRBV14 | CASSQGLGLASYEQYF | TGTGCCAGCAGCCAAGGCCTTGGACTAGCGTCCTACGAGCAGTACTTC
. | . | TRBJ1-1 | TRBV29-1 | CSVEGRLNTEAFF | TGCAGCGTTGAGGGACGGTTGAACACTGAAGCTTTCTTT
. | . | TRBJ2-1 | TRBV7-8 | CASSFIVSHEQFF | TGTGCCAGCAGCTTCATAGTGTCCCATGAGCAGTTCTTC
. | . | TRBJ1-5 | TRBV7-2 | CASSLAYGSNQPQHF | TGTGCCAGCAGCTTAGCGTACGGAAGCAATCAGCCCCAGCATTTT
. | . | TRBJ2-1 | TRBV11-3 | CASSLAGTGAYNEQFF | TGTGCCAGCAGCTTAGCAGGGACTGGAGCTTACAATGAGCAGTTCTTC
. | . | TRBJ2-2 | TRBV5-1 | CASSLESGAESTNTGELFF | TGCGCCAGCAGCTTGGAATCCGGGGCGGAATCAACGAACACCGGGGAGCTGTTTTTT
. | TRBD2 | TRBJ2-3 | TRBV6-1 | CASSEAAGGVDTQYF | TGTGCCAGCAGTGAAGCCGCGGGAGGGGTAGATACGCAGTATTTT
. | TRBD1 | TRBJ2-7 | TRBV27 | CASSLSPQTGGRYEQYF | TGTGCCAGCAGTTTATCACCCCAGACAGGGGGCAGGTACGAGCAGTACTTC
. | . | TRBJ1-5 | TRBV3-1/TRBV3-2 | CASSQDRVVGQPQHF | TGTGCCAGCAGCCAAGACAGGGTTGTTGGTCAGCCCCAGCATTTT
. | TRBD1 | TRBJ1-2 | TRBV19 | CASSIATGEANYGYTF | TGTGCCAGTAGTATCGCAACAGGGGAAGCTAACTATGGCTACACCTTC
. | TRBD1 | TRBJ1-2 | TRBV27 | CASSATGQLNYGYTF | TGTGCCAGCAGTGCAACGGGACAGCTAAACTATGGCTACACCTTC
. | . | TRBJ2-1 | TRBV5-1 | CASSLMNNEQFF | TGCGCCAGCAGCTTGATGAACAATGAGCAGTTCTTC
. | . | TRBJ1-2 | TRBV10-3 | CAISPNSGGYTF | TGTGCCATCAGCCCTAACTCAGGTGGCTACACCTTC
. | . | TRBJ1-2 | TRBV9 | CASSVDLSTGGFGYTF | TGTGCCAGCAGCGTAGATCTTTCGACGGGAGGATTTGGCTACACCTTC
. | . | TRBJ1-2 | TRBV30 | CAWSIRVDYGYTF | TGTGCCTGGAGTATTCGGGTGGACTATGGCTACACCTTC
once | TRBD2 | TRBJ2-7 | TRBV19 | CASSPAGVVYEQYF | TGTGCCAGTAGTCCGGCGGGAGTCGTCTACGAGCAGTACTTC
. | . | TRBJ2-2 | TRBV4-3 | CASSQDVSRELFF | TGCGCCAGCAGCCAAGATGTGAGTCGGGAGCTGTTTTTT
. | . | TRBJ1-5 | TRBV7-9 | CASSSRDSNQPQHF | TGTGCCAGCAGCTCCAGGGATAGCAATCAGCCCCAGCATTTT
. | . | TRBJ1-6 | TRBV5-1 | CASRDNRAGGNNSPLHF | TGCGCCAGCAGAGATAACAGGGCCGGCGGTAATAATTCACCCCTCCACTTT
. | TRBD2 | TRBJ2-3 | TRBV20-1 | CSASTSGRPLDTQYF | TGCAGTGCTAGTACTAGCGGGAGGCCCCTAGATACGCAGTATTTT
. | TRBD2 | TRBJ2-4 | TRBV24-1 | CATSDAAGTSVQYF | TGTGCCACCAGTGATGCGGCCGGGACTAGTGTTCAGTACTTC
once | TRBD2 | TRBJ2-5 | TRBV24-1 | CATSEQSSGLAPEETQYF | TGTGCCACCAGTGAACAATCCTCGGGACTAGCGCCGGAAGAGACCCAGTACTTC
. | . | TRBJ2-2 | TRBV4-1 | CASSPGVTGELFF | TGCGCCAGCAGCCCCGGGGTCACCGGGGAGCTGTTTTTT
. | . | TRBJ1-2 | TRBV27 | CASSPGTDFRYTF | TGTGCCAGCAGCCCCGGGACGGATTTTCGCTACACCTTC
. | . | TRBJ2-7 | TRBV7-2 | CASSFPGYEQYF | TGTGCCAGCAGCTTTCCGGGCTACGAGCAGTACTTC
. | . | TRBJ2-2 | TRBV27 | CASSFMQRSRHANTGELFF | TGTGCCAGCAGTTTTATGCAAAGGTCGAGACACGCGAACACCGGGGAGCTGTTTTTT
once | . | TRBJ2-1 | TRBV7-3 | CASSLTGNANEQFF | TGTGCCAGCAGCTTGACAGGAAATGCCAATGAGCAGTTCTTC
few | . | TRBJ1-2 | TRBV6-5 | CASKFDSLYGYTF | TGTGCCAGCAAATTCGACAGTCTCTATGGCTACACCTTC
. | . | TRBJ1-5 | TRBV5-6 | CASSLVGVQPQHF | TGTGCCAGCAGCTTGGTGGGGGTTCAGCCCCAGCATTTT
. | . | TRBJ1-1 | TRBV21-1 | CASSNGGYGPMNTEAFF | TGTGCCAGCAGCAACGGGGGATACGGGCCCATGAACACTGAAGCTTTCTTT